Listed below are T cell receptor beta chains from one sample, sequenced in a study of cytomegalovirus exposure and HLA in healthy donors. Assay: immunoSEQ multiplex PCR; the TCRdb copy retains only in-frame clones and omits some. The sample holds some 90,000 clones, about three quarters seen once. Sample: PBMCs. All receptors derive from a female donor in good health and CMV-seronegative. Each CDR3 is given with its conserved first and last residue. The D gene is left open where the match is weak. The listing skips clone size in some rows; elsewhere it reads once, few, many or a size class.

clone size: .; J gene: TRBJ1-2; V gene: TRBV6-5; D gene: .; CDR3 protein: CASSYGGTPHYGYTF; CDR3 DNA: TGTGCCAGCAGTTACGGCGGAACCCCTCACTATGGCTACACCTTC
clone size: .; J gene: TRBJ2-3; V gene: TRBV5-4; D gene: TRBD2; CDR3 protein: CASSSGLAGPTDTQYF; CDR3 DNA: TGTGCCAGCAGTTCGGGACTAGCGGGACCAACAGATACGCAGTATTTT
clone size: once; J gene: TRBJ1-2; V gene: TRBV7-2; D gene: TRBD1; CDR3 protein: CASSWDRGLANYGYTF; CDR3 DNA: TGTGCCAGCAGCTGGGACAGGGGGTTAGCTAACTATGGCTACACCTTC
clone size: .; J gene: TRBJ2-2; V gene: TRBV4-2; D gene: .; CDR3 protein: CASSQEGANTGELFF; CDR3 DNA: TGTGCCAGCAGCCAAGAAGGGGCGAACACCGGGGAGCTGTTTTTT
clone size: once; J gene: TRBJ1-5; V gene: TRBV1; D gene: .; CDR3 protein: CTSSPGQINQPQHF; CDR3 DNA: TGCACCAGCAGCCCGGGACAGATCAATCAGCCCCAGCATTTT
clone size: .; J gene: TRBJ2-7; V gene: TRBV29-1; D gene: .; CDR3 protein: CSVTESYEQYF; CDR3 DNA: TGCAGCGTGACAGAATCCTACGAGCAGTACTTC
clone size: .; J gene: TRBJ1-2; V gene: TRBV7-2; D gene: .; CDR3 protein: CASSLVGGSGGYTF; CDR3 DNA: TGTGCCAGCAGCTTAGTGGGGGGGTCGGGCGGCTACACCTTC
clone size: once; J gene: TRBJ2-5; V gene: TRBV29-1; D gene: TRBD2; CDR3 protein: CSVGGSGERGAQYF; CDR3 DNA: TGCAGCGTTGGGGGCTCGGGGGAACGGGGGGCCCAGTACTTC
clone size: .; J gene: TRBJ1-5; V gene: TRBV30; D gene: TRBD1; CDR3 protein: CAWSVWGQGRQPQHF; CDR3 DNA: TGTGCCTGGAGTGTATGGGGACAGGGCCGTCAGCCCCAGCATTTT
clone size: .; J gene: TRBJ2-7; V gene: TRBV6-6; D gene: TRBD1; CDR3 protein: CASSFGQAYEQYF; CDR3 DNA: TGTGCCAGCAGTTTCGGACAGGCCTACGAGCAGTACTTC
clone size: .; J gene: TRBJ2-6; V gene: TRBV25-1; D gene: .; CDR3 protein: CASSEYAGESGANVLTF; CDR3 DNA: TGTGCCAGCAGTGAGTATGCAGGGGAATCTGGGGCCAACGTCCTGACTTTC
clone size: .; J gene: TRBJ2-2; V gene: TRBV6-6; D gene: TRBD2; CDR3 protein: CASKDGRAGELFF; CDR3 DNA: TGTGCCAGCAAGGATGGGAGGGCCGGGGAGCTGTTTTTT
clone size: few; J gene: TRBJ2-7; V gene: TRBV4-1; D gene: TRBD1; CDR3 protein: CASSQTGTGTYEQYF; CDR3 DNA: TGCGCCAGCAGCCAGACCGGGACAGGAACCTACGAGCAGTACTTC
clone size: .; J gene: TRBJ2-7; V gene: TRBV5-4; D gene: .; CDR3 protein: CASRFGGRTAGDDEQYF; CDR3 DNA: TGTGCCAGCAGATTCGGGGGGCGCACTGCTGGGGATGACGAGCAGTACTTC
clone size: .; J gene: TRBJ1-1; V gene: TRBV28; D gene: TRBD1; CDR3 protein: CASNSRRIQGFVREAFF; CDR3 DNA: TGTGCCAGCAATTCGAGGAGGATACAGGGGTTCGTGAGGGAAGCTTTCTTT
clone size: once; J gene: TRBJ2-7; V gene: TRBV6-5; D gene: TRBD2; CDR3 protein: CASSYGLASEQYF; CDR3 DNA: TGTGCCAGCAGTTACGGACTAGCGAGTGAGCAGTACTTC
clone size: .; J gene: TRBJ1-5; V gene: TRBV2; D gene: .; CDR3 protein: CASSGTQGQPQHF; CDR3 DNA: TGTGCCAGCAGTGGCACTCAGGGTCAGCCCCAGCATTTT
clone size: few; J gene: TRBJ1-1; V gene: TRBV30; D gene: .; CDR3 protein: CAWSRDFIPSAFF; CDR3 DNA: TGTGCCTGGAGTAGGGACTTTATCCCCTCGGCTTTCTTT
clone size: .; J gene: TRBJ2-3; V gene: TRBV10-1; D gene: TRBD2; CDR3 protein: CASSEGTSRTDTQYF; CDR3 DNA: TGCGCCAGCAGTGAAGGGACTAGCCGAACAGATACGCAGTATTTT
clone size: .; J gene: TRBJ1-2; V gene: TRBV28; D gene: .; CDR3 protein: CASSPLQAGYTF; CDR3 DNA: TGTGCCAGCAGTCCCCTGCAGGCTGGCTACACCTTC
clone size: .; J gene: TRBJ1-2; V gene: TRBV6-5; D gene: .; CDR3 protein: CASSPASNYGYTF; CDR3 DNA: TGTGCCAGCAGCCCCGCTAGCAACTATGGCTACACCTTC
clone size: .; J gene: TRBJ2-2; V gene: TRBV10-3; D gene: TRBD2; CDR3 protein: CAIRGGGADTGELFF; CDR3 DNA: TGTGCCATCAGGGGCGGGGGGGCAGACACCGGGGAGCTGTTTTTT
clone size: .; J gene: TRBJ2-1; V gene: TRBV7-2; D gene: TRBD2; CDR3 protein: CASSLIAGGSYNEQFF; CDR3 DNA: TGTGCCAGCAGCTTAATAGCGGGGGGATCCTACAATGAGCAGTTCTTC
clone size: .; J gene: TRBJ2-7; V gene: TRBV7-2; D gene: .; CDR3 protein: CASTPGGRASSYEQYF; CDR3 DNA: TGTGCCAGCACGCCAGGGGGGCGGGCTAGCTCCTACGAGCAGTACTTC
clone size: .; J gene: TRBJ1-2; V gene: TRBV5-8; D gene: TRBD1; CDR3 protein: CASSLDGRGPWGYTF; CDR3 DNA: TGTGCCAGCAGCTTGGATGGCAGGGGGCCTTGGGGCTACACCTTC
clone size: .; J gene: TRBJ2-7; V gene: TRBV15; D gene: .; CDR3 protein: CATSRDFLQGPEQYF; CDR3 DNA: TGTGCCACCAGCAGAGATTTCCTCCAGGGCCCCGAGCAGTACTTC
clone size: .; J gene: TRBJ1-4; V gene: TRBV29-1; D gene: .; CDR3 protein: CSAGHPNEKLFF; CDR3 DNA: TGCAGCGCTGGGCACCCTAATGAAAAACTGTTTTTT
clone size: .; J gene: TRBJ1-2; V gene: TRBV28; D gene: TRBD1; CDR3 protein: CASSARDRDQRGYTF; CDR3 DNA: TGTGCCAGCAGTGCCCGGGACAGGGATCAACGAGGCTACACCTTC
clone size: .; J gene: TRBJ1-4; V gene: TRBV28; D gene: .; CDR3 protein: CASSPRTPNLEKLFF; CDR3 DNA: TGTGCCAGCAGTCCCCGGACACCAAACCTTGAAAAACTGTTTTTT
clone size: .; J gene: TRBJ1-6; V gene: TRBV28; D gene: TRBD1; CDR3 protein: CASSFFGTGVSPLHF; CDR3 DNA: TGTGCCAGCAGTTTTTTCGGGACAGGGGTTTCACCCCTCCACTTT
clone size: .; J gene: TRBJ2-5; V gene: TRBV29-1; D gene: TRBD1; CDR3 protein: CSVTGDPQYF; CDR3 DNA: TGCAGCGTCACAGGGGATCCCCAGTACTTC
clone size: .; J gene: TRBJ2-5; V gene: TRBV30; D gene: TRBD2; CDR3 protein: CAWSVLAGGGTQYF; CDR3 DNA: TGTGCCTGGAGTGTACTAGCGGGGGGTGGGACCCAGTACTTC
clone size: .; J gene: TRBJ1-2; V gene: TRBV6-4; D gene: TRBD1; CDR3 protein: CASSAGTGNLYGYTF; CDR3 DNA: TGTGCCAGCAGTGCCGGGACAGGGAATTTATATGGCTACACCTTC
clone size: .; J gene: TRBJ1-6; V gene: TRBV5-1; D gene: .; CDR3 protein: CASSAAGNNSPLHF; CDR3 DNA: TGCGCCAGCAGCGCAGCGGGTAATAATTCACCCCTCCACTTT
clone size: few; J gene: TRBJ1-1; V gene: TRBV29-1; D gene: .; CDR3 protein: CSVEGGRPNTEAFF; CDR3 DNA: TGCAGCGTTGAAGGGGGCAGGCCGAACACTGAAGCTTTCTTT
clone size: .; J gene: TRBJ2-5; V gene: TRBV7-2; D gene: .; CDR3 protein: CASKSSGETQYF; CDR3 DNA: TGTGCCAGCAAATCATCGGGGGAGACCCAGTACTTC
clone size: .; J gene: TRBJ2-3; V gene: TRBV6-5; D gene: TRBD2; CDR3 protein: CASSAGLAGTDTQYF; CDR3 DNA: TGTGCCAGCAGTGCGGGACTAGCGGGAACAGATACGCAGTATTTT
clone size: .; J gene: TRBJ1-1; V gene: TRBV2; D gene: .; CDR3 protein: CASSGNMNTEAFF; CDR3 DNA: TGTGCCAGCAGTGGAAACATGAACACTGAAGCTTTCTTT
clone size: few; J gene: TRBJ2-5; V gene: TRBV19; D gene: TRBD2; CDR3 protein: CASSRTSGSMETQYF; CDR3 DNA: TGTGCCAGTAGTAGGACTAGCGGGAGTATGGAGACCCAGTACTTC
clone size: .; J gene: TRBJ1-4; V gene: TRBV6-6; D gene: TRBD1; CDR3 protein: CASSAPGQSNEKLFF; CDR3 DNA: TGTGCCAGCAGCGCACCGGGACAGTCGAATGAAAAACTGTTTTTT
clone size: .; J gene: TRBJ2-7; V gene: TRBV28; D gene: .; CDR3 protein: CASSFGAGGYKYF; CDR3 DNA: TGTGCCAGCAGTTTTGGGGCAGGGGGGTACAAGTACTTC
clone size: .; J gene: TRBJ2-7; V gene: TRBV29-1; D gene: .; CDR3 protein: CSVEGFTNDYEQYF; CDR3 DNA: TGCAGCGTTGAAGGGTTCACAAACGATTACGAGCAGTACTTC
clone size: .; J gene: TRBJ2-1; V gene: TRBV5-1; D gene: TRBD2; CDR3 protein: CASSLGLAGDEQFF; CDR3 DNA: TGCGCCAGCAGCTTGGGACTAGCGGGCGATGAGCAGTTCTTC
clone size: .; J gene: TRBJ1-2; V gene: TRBV6-4; D gene: .; CDR3 protein: CASSAPGGYGYTF; CDR3 DNA: TGTGCCAGCAGTGCCCCCGGGGGTTATGGCTACACCTTC
clone size: .; J gene: TRBJ1-2; V gene: TRBV28; D gene: .; CDR3 protein: CASSLVGGVRAGYTF; CDR3 DNA: TGTGCCAGCAGTTTGGTGGGCGGGGTACGGGCTGGCTACACCTTC
clone size: .; J gene: TRBJ2-1; V gene: TRBV6-6; D gene: .; CDR3 protein: CASAKPGLRGDNEQFF; CDR3 DNA: TGTGCCAGCGCAAAACCGGGACTTCGAGGGGACAATGAGCAGTTCTTC
clone size: .; J gene: TRBJ1-3; V gene: TRBV5-7; D gene: .; CDR3 protein: CASSLVKTEPGNTIYF; CDR3 DNA: TGTGCCAGCAGCTTGGTTAAAACCGAGCCTGGAAACACCATATATTTT
clone size: .; J gene: TRBJ1-1; V gene: TRBV18; D gene: .; CDR3 protein: CASSPGQNTEAFF; CDR3 DNA: TGTGCCAGCTCACCAGGACAGAACACTGAAGCTTTCTTT
clone size: .; J gene: TRBJ2-1; V gene: TRBV5-1; D gene: .; CDR3 protein: CASSLKETEQFF; CDR3 DNA: TGCGCCAGCAGCTTGAAGGAGACTGAGCAGTTCTTC
clone size: .; J gene: TRBJ1-1; V gene: TRBV13; D gene: .; CDR3 protein: CASTLGSTLNTEAFF; CDR3 DNA: TGTGCCAGCACCCTTGGGAGCACACTGAACACTGAAGCTTTCTTT
clone size: .; J gene: TRBJ1-1; V gene: TRBV19; D gene: TRBD1; CDR3 protein: CASSADRGSNTEAFF; CDR3 DNA: TGTGCCAGTAGTGCGGACAGGGGGTCGAACACTGAAGCTTTCTTT